This T cell receptor (beta chain) stems from a study of blood T cell repertoires in COVID-19 (dated by TCRdb to 2019 to 2021). Some background on the complete study: The collaborator samples originated in the United States, Italy and Spain and spanned the acute and convalescent phases of COVID-19. The material from the prospective study consisted of cDNA or gDNA derived from T cells, B-cell-depleted T cells, or PBMCs. The dataset comprised deeply sampled blood TCRbeta repertoires from subjects exposed to, actively infected with, or recovered from COVID-19. A freely available public database, intended as a resource for researchers studying the immune response to SARS-CoV-2, is where the repertoires were released. Samples came from the ongoing ImmuneRACE study (first 160 participants) plus 1,254 subjects from 6 global collaborators. A de-identified subject ID, COVID-19 status, age in years and sex were almost always included in the sample metadata. Where available, HLA class I and class II types were obtained from metadata supplied by the sample provider rather than from assay-based typing. Overall results and qualifications from the work: How much clinical and demographic metadata was included differed by source and by participant, and the metadata was provided uncurated.

This clone is characterized as medium-sized (0.01 to 0.1%). What this receptor recognizes is not known. No clone much larger than this one lies a single base away; base qualities are absent. Taken from cysteine to phenylalanine, the CDR3 has 17 residues. The only DNA kept is the CDR3, 51 bases in frame from the first base. At the junction V is shortened by 0 bases and J by 2 bases, with 16 bases in between. CDR1 and CDR2, looked up from the germline V gene, are MGHRA and YSYEKL. The collaborating institutions used their own protocols to collect whole blood in K2EDTA tubes. For TCRbeta analysis, collaborators shipped samples in one of three forms: frozen whole blood, isolated PBMCs, or DNA extracted from either of those sample types. TCRbeta CDR3 regions were amplified from genomic DNA by means of the immunoSEQ Assay, a bias-controlled multiplex PCR. In the authors' own workflow: Within the assay, amplification of reference gene primers was used to estimate how many nucleated cells each sample contained. To quantify the absolute abundance of each unique TCRbeta CDR3 rearrangement, sequence reads were collapsed and filtered. For each sample, productive Simpson clonality was calculated by taking the square root of Simpson's diversity index across productive rearrangements. Drawn from immuneACCESS, this table holds only the in-frame rearrangements with V and J called that TCRdb kept. Clones are partly lost; checked studies trace under half to an unresolved V gene and leave the rest unexplained. For V, J and clone size, that table is used; D and trimming come from the DNA. The sample yields 240,000 or so clones; 88% were counted once. The ten top clones hold under 0.95% of the sample.

The receptor comes from a young woman with acute or convalescent COVID-19. The specimen was peripheral blood. The sequence links TRBV4-1 to TRBJ2-5; TRBD2 might be the D gene, on 5 matching bases. CDR3 region: CASSQDHGVSGQETQYF. The sequence in DNA is TGCGCCAGCAGCCAAGACCACGGAGTAAGCGGTCAAGAGACCCAGTACTTC.